A single T cell receptor beta chain is shown here with its context. The ends were cut back, 2 bases at V and 2 bases at J, with 10 bases in the middle. Germline V CDR1 and CDR2: KGHSH, LQKENI. The CDR3 is made up of 14 amino acids. Repertoires were generated with immunoSEQ multiplex PCR, while TCRdb's copy carries only in-frame clones and drops some. This table has roughly 80,000 clones, roughly 86% appearing once. This sample was taken from a study of blood T cell repertoires in COVID-19. Study at large: The samples span acute and convalescent COVID-19 from the United States, Italy and Spain. In each case, the material was cDNA or gDNA derived from T cells, B-cell-depleted T cells, or PBMCs.

The chain carries TRBV18 and TRBJ2-7; TRBD1 is a possible D gene (6 bases). The sequence was collected from a woman in her sixties with acute or convalescent COVID-19. The sample comprised peripheral blood. The CDR3 sequence is CASSPRQETYEQYF. Here the CDR3 DNA reads TGTGCCAGCTCACCAAGACAGGAGACCTACGAGCAGTACTTC.